The entry below describes one T cell receptor beta chain. These data belong to a study of blood T cell repertoires in COVID-19. Overall study context: T cells, B-cell-depleted T cells, or PBMCs supplied cDNA or gDNA.

Repertoires were generated with immunoSEQ multiplex PCR, while TCRdb's copy carries only in-frame clones and drops some. The sample lists approximately 150,000 clones, over 70% seen once, with 3% to 4.5% in the top ten. Trimming removed 3 bases from V and 6 bases from J; junction bases left unmatched: 14. CDR3 length: 17 amino acids. The germline gives CDR1 SGDLS, CDR2 YYNGEE. The receptor's source is a man between 65 and 79 years old who had recovered from COVID-19. The chain uses TRBV9 and TRBJ1-2, with TRBD1 matching 10 bases. The sequenced material came from peripheral blood. DNA for the CDR3: TGTGCCAGCAGCGCCACGGGACAGGGGATTTCAGCTGATGGCTACACCTTC. It specifies CASSATGQGISADGYTF.